The present TCR beta chain was sequenced within a study of technical replicates of blood from four donors. Only in-frame clones appear in the TCRdb table, and some are missing; sequencing was by immunoSEQ multiplex PCR. The sample records about 74,000 clones, more than 90% being singletons. To note about this clone: At one end the junction does not follow the germline gene, possibly because of a read error.

The CDR3 consists of 12 residues. Per the germline V gene, CDR1 is MNHNY and CDR2 is SVGAGI (reference sequence). The sequenced material came from T cells isolated from PBMCs. This clonotype was obtained from a human donor in good health. The chain is built from TRBV6-6 and TRBJ1-2; 10 bases map to TRBD1. The CDR3: CASSYDPRDRGF. In nucleotides, the CDR3 is TGTGCCAGCAGTTACGATCCCCGGGACAGGGGTTTC.